The rows below give T cell receptor beta chains drawn from one sample of a study of shared clonotypes between healthy human individuals. Profiled with immunoSEQ multiplex PCR; TCRdb holds only in-frame clones, not every one. Here the sample spans over 850,000 clones, around three quarters being singletons. The material sequenced was memory CD4+ T cells from PBMCs. The receptors shown here come from a young man in good health. Some clones in this sample may be carry-over from other donors' samples. Both conserved end residues are part of each CDR3. A D gene is named only where the DNA matches it firmly. Not all rows give a size; the values are once, few, many and, for expanded clones, a class.

clone_size j_call v_call d_call cdr3_nt cdr3_aa
- TRBJ2-3 TRBV9 TRBD2 TGTGCCAGCAGCGTCGATACCTCGTGGGGACTAGTACCAGATACGCAGTATTTT CASSVDTSWGLVPDTQYF
- TRBJ2-5 TRBV7-2 - TGTGCCAGCAGCGCGTACGCGGGGGCCGGTCAAGAGACCCAGTACTTC CASSAYAGAGQETQYF
- TRBJ1-4 TRBV7-6 - TGTGCCAGCAGCTTAGGAGGGACTAATGAAAAACTGTTTTTT CASSLGGTNEKLFF
- TRBJ1-4 TRBV5-3 - TGTGCCAGAAGCTTGGGGAGCCTAGACAAGATTAATGAAAAACTGTTTTTT CARSLGSLDKINEKLFF
once TRBJ2-2 TRBV5-1 - TGCGCCAGCAGCTTATCGCAGGGTGGAACCGGGGAGCTGTTTTTT CASSLSQGGTGELFF
once TRBJ2-7 TRBV30 - TGTGCCTGGGGGTACACCTACGAGCAGTACTTC CAWGYTYEQYF
many TRBJ1-5 TRBV5-1 - TGCGCCAGCAGCCCTGGGGGGGGGCACCCCAATCAGCCCCAGCATTTT CASSPGGGHPNQPQHF
once TRBJ1-5 TRBV7-6 - TGTGCCAGCAGCCTAACCACAGATCAGCCCCAGCATTTT CASSLTTDQPQHF
- TRBJ2-7 TRBV6-1 TRBD1 TGTGCCAGCGATTTAGCAGGGGGAATCTCCTACGAGCAGTACTTC CASDLAGGISYEQYF
few TRBJ2-7 TRBV19 TRBD1 TGTGCCAGTAGTATAGCGTCCGGGACAGGGGACTACGAGCAGTACTTC CASSIASGTGDYEQYF
- TRBJ2-7 TRBV7-2 - TGTGCCAGCAGCTTAGGAGTCTACGAGCAGTACTTC CASSLGVYEQYF
many TRBJ2-2 TRBV6-1 TRBD1 TGTGCCAGCGGGTCGACAGGGGCGCTGTTTTTT CASGSTGALFF
- TRBJ2-5 TRBV4-3 TRBD2 TGCGCCAGCAGCCAAGGACTAGCGGGGCAGGGGCAGTACTTC CASSQGLAGQGQYF
- TRBJ2-3 TRBV7-9 TRBD1 TGTGCCAGCAGCTTACCAGGGGGCGGTGCAGATACGCAGTATTTT CASSLPGGGADTQYF
- TRBJ1-5 TRBV7-6 - TGTGCCAGCAGCTTAGGTCCGGCAGTAAGCAATCAGCCCCAGCATTTT CASSLGPAVSNQPQHF
once TRBJ2-5 TRBV29-1 - TGCAGCGACGCGGTTTACGAGACCCAGTACTTC CSDAVYETQYF